This TCR beta chain was sequenced in a study of T cells in Graves' hyperthyroidism and ophthalmopathy. Overall study findings and caveats: Blood held most thyroid clonotypes expanded above 0.001 frequency.

To note about this clonotype: The antigen remains undetermined.

RNA transcripts were the template for amplifying TCR beta CDR3 regions. The TCR CDR3 first-round RT-PCR relied on the HTBI primer set. TCRdb re-called the multiplex PCR reads through MiXCR, storing one row per CDR3 protein. The sample lists tens of thousands of distinct CDR3 sequences, nearly 45% occurring once. Germline loops: CDR1 SGHTA, CDR2 FQGNSA. The trim removed 1 base at V and 8 bases at J, leaving 4 bases unmatched. This CDR3 has 16 amino acids. Fresh peripheral blood, about 9.6 ml, yielded the PBMCs. V is TRBV7-2 and J is TRBJ2-1; 14 nucleotides agree with TRBD2. This clonotype originated in a woman aged 30 to 39 with Graves' hyperthyroidism. Specimen: blood. The CDR3 nucleotides read TGTGCCAGCAGCTTAGGGGGACTAGCGGGAGTGGATGAGCAGTTCTTC. Its translation is CASSLGGLAGVDEQFF.